This TCR beta chain derives from a study of blood T cell repertoires in COVID-19. Study overall: Material from acute and convalescent COVID-19 was sourced from the United States, Italy and Spain.

Study processing details: Reference gene primer amplification in the assay estimated nucleated cell counts. TCRdb's copy holds only in-frame clones and misses some; the assay was immunoSEQ multiplex PCR. V, J and clone size were drawn from that table, and D and trimming were deduced from the DNA. The sample comprises 200,000 to 300,000 clones, around 88% of which are singletons, and 6.3% rests with the top ten. J was trimmed by 4 bases and V by 4 bases; bases with no gene match: 6. The CDR3 length is 14 residues. CDR1 and CDR2 from the germline V gene are SGHRS and YFSETQ. Specimen: peripheral blood. The receptor comes from a woman under 40 with COVID-19, enrolled during active disease. The chain couples TRBV5-1 to TRBJ1-1; 8 bases are a match to TRBD1. CDR3: CASSPGQEGTEAFF. CDR3 nucleotides: TGCGCCAGCAGCCCGGGACAGGAGGGCACTGAAGCTTTCTTT.